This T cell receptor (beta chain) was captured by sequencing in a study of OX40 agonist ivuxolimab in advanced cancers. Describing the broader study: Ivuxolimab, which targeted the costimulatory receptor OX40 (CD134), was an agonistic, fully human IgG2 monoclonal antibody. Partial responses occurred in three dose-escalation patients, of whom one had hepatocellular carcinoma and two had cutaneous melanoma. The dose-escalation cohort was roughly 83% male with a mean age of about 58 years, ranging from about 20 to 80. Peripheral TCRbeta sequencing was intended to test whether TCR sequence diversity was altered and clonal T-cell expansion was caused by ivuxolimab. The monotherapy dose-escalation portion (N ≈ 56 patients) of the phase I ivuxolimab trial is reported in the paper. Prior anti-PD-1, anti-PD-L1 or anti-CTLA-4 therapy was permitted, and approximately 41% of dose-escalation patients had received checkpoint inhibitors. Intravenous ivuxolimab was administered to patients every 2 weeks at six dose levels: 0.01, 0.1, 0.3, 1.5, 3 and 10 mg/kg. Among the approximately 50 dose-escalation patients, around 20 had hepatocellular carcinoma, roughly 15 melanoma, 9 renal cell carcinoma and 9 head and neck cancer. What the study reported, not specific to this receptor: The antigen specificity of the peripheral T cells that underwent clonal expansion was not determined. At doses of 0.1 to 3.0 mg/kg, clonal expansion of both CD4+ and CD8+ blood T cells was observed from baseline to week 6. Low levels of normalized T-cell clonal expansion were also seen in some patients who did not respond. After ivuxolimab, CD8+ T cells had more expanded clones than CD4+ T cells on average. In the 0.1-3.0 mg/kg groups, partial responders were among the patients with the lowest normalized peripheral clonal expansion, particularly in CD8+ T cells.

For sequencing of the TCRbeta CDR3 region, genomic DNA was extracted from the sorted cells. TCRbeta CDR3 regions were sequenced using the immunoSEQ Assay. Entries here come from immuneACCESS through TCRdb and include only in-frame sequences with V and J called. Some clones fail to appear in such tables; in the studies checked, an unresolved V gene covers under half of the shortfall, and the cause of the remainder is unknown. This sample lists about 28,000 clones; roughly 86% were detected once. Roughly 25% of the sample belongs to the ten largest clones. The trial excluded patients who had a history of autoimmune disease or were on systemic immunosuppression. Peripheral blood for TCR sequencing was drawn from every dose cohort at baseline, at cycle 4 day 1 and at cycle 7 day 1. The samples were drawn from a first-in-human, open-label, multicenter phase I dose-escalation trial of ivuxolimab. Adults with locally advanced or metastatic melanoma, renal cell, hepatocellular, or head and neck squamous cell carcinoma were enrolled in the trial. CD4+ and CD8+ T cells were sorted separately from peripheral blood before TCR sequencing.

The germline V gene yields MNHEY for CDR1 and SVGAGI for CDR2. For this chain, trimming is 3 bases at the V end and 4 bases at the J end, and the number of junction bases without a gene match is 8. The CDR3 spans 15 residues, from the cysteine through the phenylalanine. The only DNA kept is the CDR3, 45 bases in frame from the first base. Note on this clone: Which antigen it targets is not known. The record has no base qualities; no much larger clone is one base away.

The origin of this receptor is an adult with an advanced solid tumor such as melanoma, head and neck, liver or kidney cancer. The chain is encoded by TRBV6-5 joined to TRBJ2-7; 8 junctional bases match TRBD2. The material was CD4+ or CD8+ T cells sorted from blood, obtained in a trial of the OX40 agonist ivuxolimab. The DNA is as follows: TGTGCCAGCAGTTATTATGCGGGAGGAAGGTACGAGCAGTACTTC. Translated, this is CASSYYAGGRYEQYF.